These 6 T cell receptor beta chains were all obtained from the same sample, sequenced in a study of shared clonotypes between healthy human individuals. Clones were read by immunoSEQ multiplex PCR, and TCRdb kept only the in-frame ones, dropping some. The data contain 1.5 million to 1.9 million clones, around 98% of them singletons. Sequenced input: naive CD4+ T cells sorted from blood. Subset given: CD45RA+ positively selected. These receptors all stem from a young man in good health.

V is TRBV6-6 and J is TRBJ1-2; 8 nucleotides match TRBD1. Trimming cost V 1 base and J 4 bases; bases outside gene matches: 5. Germline V CDR1 and CDR2: MNHNY, SVGAGI (reference sequence). This CDR3 comprises 15 residues. The CDR3 loop is CASSYYAGTGYGYTF. The CDR3 DNA is TGTGCCAGCAGTTACTATGCCGGGACAGGCTATGGCTACACCTTC.

This chain connects TRBV19 to TRBJ2-3; a weak D match, TRBD2 (5 bases). The CDR3 is 15 residues long. Germline lookup yields CDR1 LNHDA and CDR2 SQIVND (reference sequence). V shed 2 bases and J shed 1 base, with 10 bases lying between them. The CDR3 nucleotides are TGTGCCAGTAGTATATACAGCGGACGCACAGATACGCAGTATTTT. It is translated as CASSIYSGRTDTQYF.

The chain employs TRBV2 and TRBJ1-1; D is ambiguous. The CDR3 is 14 residues long. The V and J ends lost 0 bases and 8 bases respectively, with 13 bases between them. The germline CDR1 and CDR2 sequences are SNHLY and FYNNEI. The CDR3 here is CASSEAGHTPEAFF. The CDR3 region has the DNA TGTGCCAGCAGTGAAGCGGGCCATACACCCGAAGCTTTCTTT.

The chain combines TRBV7-2 with TRBJ2-3, with 8 bases matching TRBD2. V lost 4 bases and J lost 5; bases outside the gene matches: 11. Germline CDR1 SGHTA, CDR2 FQGNSA. CDR3 length equals 16 residues. The CDR3 region is CASSSGLGRGQDTQYF. The CDR3 bases are TGTGCCAGCAGCTCGGGACTAGGGAGGGGACAAGATACGCAGTATTTT.

The chain combines TRBV5-6 with TRBJ1-2; D perhaps matches TRBD1 (5 bases). The length of the CDR3 is 15 residues. Trimming shortened V by 3 bases and J by 8 bases, and 20 bases separated the two germline ends. Germline-derived CDR1 and CDR2 are SGHDT and YYEEEE. The CDR3 DNA sequence: TGTGCCAGCAGCTCAGTCCCCGGGGGGAGAAGGGGCTACACCTTC. Protein: CASSSVPGGRRGYTF.

As DNA, the CDR3 is TGTGCCAGCAGCGGGACTAGCGGCCGGAGCTCCTACAATGAGCAGTTCTTC. Translation gives CASSGTSGRSSYNEQFF. This chain connects TRBV2 to TRBJ2-1; 11 nucleotides match TRBD2. Germline V gene data show CDR1 as SNHLY and CDR2 as FYNNEI. Trimming removed 6 bases from V and 0 bases from J; junction bases left unmatched: 7. The CDR3 spans 17 residues.